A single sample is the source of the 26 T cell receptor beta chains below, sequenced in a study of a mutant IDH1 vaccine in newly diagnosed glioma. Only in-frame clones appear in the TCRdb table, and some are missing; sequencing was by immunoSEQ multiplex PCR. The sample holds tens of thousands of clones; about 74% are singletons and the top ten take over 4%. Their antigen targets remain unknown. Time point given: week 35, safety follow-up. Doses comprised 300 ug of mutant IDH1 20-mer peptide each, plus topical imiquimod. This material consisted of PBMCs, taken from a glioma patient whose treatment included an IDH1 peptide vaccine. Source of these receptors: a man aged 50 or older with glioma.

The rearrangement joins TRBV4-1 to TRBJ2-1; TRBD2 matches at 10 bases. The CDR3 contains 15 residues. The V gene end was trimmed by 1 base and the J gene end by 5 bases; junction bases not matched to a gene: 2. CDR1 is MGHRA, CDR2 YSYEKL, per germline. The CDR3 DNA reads TGCGCCAGCAGCCAAGCTAGCGGGGGCCACAATGAGCAGTTCTTC. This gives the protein CASSQASGGHNEQFF.

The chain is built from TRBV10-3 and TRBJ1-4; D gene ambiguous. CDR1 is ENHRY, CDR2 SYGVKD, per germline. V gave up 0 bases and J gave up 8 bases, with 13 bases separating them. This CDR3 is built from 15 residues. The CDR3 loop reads CAISESRVSGEKLFF. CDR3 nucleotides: TGTGCCATCAGTGAGTCTAGGGTCTCGGGGGAAAAACTGTTTTTT.

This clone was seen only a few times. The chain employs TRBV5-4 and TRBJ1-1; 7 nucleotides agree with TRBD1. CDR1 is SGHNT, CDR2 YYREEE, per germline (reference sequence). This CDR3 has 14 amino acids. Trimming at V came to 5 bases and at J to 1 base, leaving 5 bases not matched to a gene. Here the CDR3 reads CASSYGTANTEAFF. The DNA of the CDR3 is TGTGCCAGCAGTTACGGGACAGCGAACACTGAAGCTTTCTTT.

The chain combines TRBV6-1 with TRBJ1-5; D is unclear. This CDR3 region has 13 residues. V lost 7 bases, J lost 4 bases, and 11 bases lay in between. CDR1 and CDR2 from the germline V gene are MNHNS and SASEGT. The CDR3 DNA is TGTGCCAGCACTCAAATACGGAATCAGCCCCAGCATTTT. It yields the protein CASTQIRNQPQHF.

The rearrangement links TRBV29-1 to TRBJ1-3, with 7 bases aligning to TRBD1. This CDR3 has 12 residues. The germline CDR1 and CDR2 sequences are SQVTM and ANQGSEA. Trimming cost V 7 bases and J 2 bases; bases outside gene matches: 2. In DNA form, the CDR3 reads TGCAGCGCAGGGGGGGCTGGAAACACCATATATTTT. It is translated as CSAGGAGNTIYF.

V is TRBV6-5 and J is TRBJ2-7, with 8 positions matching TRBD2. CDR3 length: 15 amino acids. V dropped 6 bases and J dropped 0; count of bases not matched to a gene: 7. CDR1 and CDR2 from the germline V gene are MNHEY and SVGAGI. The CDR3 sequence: CASSLAGIASYEQYF. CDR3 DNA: TGTGCCAGCAGCTTAGCGGGGATCGCCTCCTACGAGCAGTACTTC.

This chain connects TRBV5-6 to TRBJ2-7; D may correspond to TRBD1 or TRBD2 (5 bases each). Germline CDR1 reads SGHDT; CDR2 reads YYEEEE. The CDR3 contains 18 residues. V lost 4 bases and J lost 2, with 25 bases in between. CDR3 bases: TGTGCCAGCAGCCACCGGGACCCTCTTGAGGCCCAAACCTACGAGCAGTACTTC. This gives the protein CASSHRDPLEAQTYEQYF.

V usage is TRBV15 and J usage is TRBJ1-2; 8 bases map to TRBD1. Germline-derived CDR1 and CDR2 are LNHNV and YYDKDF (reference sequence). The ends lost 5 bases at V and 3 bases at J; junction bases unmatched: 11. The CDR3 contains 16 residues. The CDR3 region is CATSRVSGQAYYGYTF. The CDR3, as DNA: TGTGCCACCAGCCGAGTCTCGGGACAGGCCTACTATGGCTACACCTTC.

The CDR3, as DNA: TGTGCCAGCAGCCTAGACAGGAACCGCTACACCTTC. This gives the protein CASSLDRNRYTF. The chain carries TRBV7-9 and TRBJ1-2; the D gene is possibly TRBD1 (6 bases). This CDR3 has 12 residues. Germline assignment: CDR1 SEHNR and CDR2 FQNEAQ (reference sequence). V was cut by 5 bases and J by 9 bases, with 13 bases left in between.

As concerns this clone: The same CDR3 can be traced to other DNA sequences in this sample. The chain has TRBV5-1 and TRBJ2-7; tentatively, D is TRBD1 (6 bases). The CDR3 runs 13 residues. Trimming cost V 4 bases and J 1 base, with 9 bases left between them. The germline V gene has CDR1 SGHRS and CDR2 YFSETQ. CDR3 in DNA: TGCGCCAGCAGCACCGGACAGTCCTACGAGCAGTACTTC. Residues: CASSTGQSYEQYF.

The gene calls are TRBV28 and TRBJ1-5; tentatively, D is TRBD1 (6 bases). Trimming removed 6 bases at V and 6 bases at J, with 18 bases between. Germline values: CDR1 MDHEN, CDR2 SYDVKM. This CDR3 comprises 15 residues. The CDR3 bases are TGTGCCAGCAGCCCAGGACAGCGAGGAGGTCAGCCCCAGCATTTT. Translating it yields CASSPGQRGGQPQHF.

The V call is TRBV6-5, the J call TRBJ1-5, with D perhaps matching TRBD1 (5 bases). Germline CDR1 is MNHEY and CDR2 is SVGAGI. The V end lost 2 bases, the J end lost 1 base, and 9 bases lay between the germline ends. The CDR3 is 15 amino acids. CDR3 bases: TGTGCCAGCAGTTACGGGCAGGGAAGCAATCAGCCCCAGCATTTT. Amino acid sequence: CASSYGQGSNQPQHF.

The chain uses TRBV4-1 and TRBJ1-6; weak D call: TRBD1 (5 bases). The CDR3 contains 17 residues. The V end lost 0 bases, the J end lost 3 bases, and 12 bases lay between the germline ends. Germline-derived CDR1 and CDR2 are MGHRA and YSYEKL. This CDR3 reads CASSQDGRGFYNSPLHF. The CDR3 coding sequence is TGCGCCAGCAGCCAAGATGGTAGGGGTTTCTATAATTCACCCCTCCACTTT.

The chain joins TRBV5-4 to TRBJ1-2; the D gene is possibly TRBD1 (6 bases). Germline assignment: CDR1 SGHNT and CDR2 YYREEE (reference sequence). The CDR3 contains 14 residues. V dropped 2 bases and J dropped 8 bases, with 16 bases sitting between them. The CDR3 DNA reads TGTGCCAGCAGCTTCGAAGGGGGGCGGTGGGGCTACACCTTC. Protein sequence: CASSFEGGRWGYTF.

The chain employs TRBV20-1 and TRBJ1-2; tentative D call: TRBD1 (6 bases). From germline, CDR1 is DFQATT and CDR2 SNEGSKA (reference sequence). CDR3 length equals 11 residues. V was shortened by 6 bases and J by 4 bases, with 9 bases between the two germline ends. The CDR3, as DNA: TGCAGTGCCGAACAGGGCTATGGCTACACCTTC. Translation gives CSAEQGYGYTF.

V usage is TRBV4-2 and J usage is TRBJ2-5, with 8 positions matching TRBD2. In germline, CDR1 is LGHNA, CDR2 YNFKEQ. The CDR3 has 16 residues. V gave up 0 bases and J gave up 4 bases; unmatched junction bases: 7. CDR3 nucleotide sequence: TGTGCCAGCAGCCAAGAGAAGAGCGGGGGCGGAGAGACCCAGTACTTC. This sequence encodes CASSQEKSGGGETQYF.

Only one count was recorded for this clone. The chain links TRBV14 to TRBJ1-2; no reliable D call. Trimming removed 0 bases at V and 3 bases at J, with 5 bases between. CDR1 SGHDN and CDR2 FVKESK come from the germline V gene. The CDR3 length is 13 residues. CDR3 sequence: CASSQEVYYGYTF. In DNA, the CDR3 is TGTGCCAGCAGCCAAGAGGTTTACTATGGCTACACCTTC.

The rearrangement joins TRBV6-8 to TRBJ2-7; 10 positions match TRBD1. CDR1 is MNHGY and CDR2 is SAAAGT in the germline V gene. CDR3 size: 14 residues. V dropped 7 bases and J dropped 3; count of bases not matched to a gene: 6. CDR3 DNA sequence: TGTGCCAGCACCTACGGGACAGGGGTCTACGAGCAGTACTTC. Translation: CASTYGTGVYEQYF.

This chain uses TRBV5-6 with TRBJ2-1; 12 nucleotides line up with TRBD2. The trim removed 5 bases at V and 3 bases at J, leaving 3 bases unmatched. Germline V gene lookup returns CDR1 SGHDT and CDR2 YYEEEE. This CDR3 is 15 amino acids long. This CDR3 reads CASRSTSGGYNEQFF. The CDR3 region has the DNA TGTGCCAGCAGGTCGACTAGCGGGGGCTACAATGAGCAGTTCTTC.

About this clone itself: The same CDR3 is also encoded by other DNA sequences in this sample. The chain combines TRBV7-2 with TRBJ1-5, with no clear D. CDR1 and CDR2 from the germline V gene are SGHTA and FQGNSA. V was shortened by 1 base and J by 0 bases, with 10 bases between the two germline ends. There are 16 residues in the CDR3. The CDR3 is CASSLGTVNSNQPQHF. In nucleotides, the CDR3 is TGTGCCAGCAGCTTAGGCACAGTGAATAGCAATCAGCCCCAGCATTTT.

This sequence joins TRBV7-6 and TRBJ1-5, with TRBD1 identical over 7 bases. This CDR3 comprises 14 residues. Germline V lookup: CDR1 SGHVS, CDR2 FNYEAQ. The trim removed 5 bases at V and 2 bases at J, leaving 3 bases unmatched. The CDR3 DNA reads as TGTGCCAGCAGCCGCGACAGGGGCAATCAGCCCCAGCATTTT. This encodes CASSRDRGNQPQHF.

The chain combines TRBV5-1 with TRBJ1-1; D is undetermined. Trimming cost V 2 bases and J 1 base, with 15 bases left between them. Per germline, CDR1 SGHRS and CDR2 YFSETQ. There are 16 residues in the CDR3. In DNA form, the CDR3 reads TGCGCCAGCAGCTTTGGGCAGGCCCTAGGGAACACTGAAGCTTTCTTT. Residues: CASSFGQALGNTEAFF.

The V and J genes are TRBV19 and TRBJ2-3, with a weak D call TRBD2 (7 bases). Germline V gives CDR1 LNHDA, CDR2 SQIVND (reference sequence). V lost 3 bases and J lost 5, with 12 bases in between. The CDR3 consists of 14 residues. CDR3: CASSMRGPIDTQYF. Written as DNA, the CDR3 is TGTGCCAGTAGTATGCGGGGGCCGATAGATACGCAGTATTTT.

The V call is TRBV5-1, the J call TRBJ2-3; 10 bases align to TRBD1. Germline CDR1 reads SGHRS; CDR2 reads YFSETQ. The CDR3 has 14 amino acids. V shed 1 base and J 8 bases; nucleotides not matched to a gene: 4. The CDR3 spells CASSLRQGAGTQYF. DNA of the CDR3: TGCGCCAGCAGCTTGAGACAGGGGGCGGGTACGCAGTATTTT.

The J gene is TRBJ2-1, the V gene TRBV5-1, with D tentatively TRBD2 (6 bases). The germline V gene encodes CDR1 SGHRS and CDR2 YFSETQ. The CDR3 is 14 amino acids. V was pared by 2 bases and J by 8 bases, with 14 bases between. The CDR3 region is CASSLEEGVHEQFF. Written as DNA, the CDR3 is TGCGCCAGCAGCTTAGAGGAGGGTGTCCATGAGCAGTTCTTC. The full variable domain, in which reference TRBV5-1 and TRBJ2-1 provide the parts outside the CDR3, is KAGVTQTPRYLIKTRGQQVTLSCSPISGHRSVSWYQQTPGQGLQFLFEYFSETQRNKGNFPGRFSGRQFSNSRSEMNVSTLELGDSALYLCASSLEEGVHEQFFGPGTRLTVL.

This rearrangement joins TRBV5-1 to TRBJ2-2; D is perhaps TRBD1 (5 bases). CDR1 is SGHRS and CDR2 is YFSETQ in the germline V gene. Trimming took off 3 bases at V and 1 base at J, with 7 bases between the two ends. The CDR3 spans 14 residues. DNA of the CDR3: TGCGCCAGCAGCTCAGACAGGAACACCGGGGAGCTGTTTTTT. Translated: CASSSDRNTGELFF.